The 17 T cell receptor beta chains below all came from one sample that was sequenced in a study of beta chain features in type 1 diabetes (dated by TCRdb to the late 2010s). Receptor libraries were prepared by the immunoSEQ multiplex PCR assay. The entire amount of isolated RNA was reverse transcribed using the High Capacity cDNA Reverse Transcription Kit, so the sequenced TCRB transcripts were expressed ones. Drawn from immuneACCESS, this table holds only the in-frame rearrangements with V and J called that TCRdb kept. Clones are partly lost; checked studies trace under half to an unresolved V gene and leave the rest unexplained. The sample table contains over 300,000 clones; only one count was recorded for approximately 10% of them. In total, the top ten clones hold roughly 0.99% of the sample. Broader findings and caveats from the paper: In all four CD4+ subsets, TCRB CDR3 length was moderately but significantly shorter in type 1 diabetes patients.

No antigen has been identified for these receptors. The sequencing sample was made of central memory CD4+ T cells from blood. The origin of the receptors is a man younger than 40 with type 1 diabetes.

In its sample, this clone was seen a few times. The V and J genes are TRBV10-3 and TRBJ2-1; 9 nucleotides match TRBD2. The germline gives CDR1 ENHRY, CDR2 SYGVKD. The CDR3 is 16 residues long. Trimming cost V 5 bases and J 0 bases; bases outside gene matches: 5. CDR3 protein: CAISTSGSSSYNEQFF. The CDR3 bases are TGTGCCATCAGTACTAGCGGGTCGAGCTCCTACAATGAGCAGTTCTTC.

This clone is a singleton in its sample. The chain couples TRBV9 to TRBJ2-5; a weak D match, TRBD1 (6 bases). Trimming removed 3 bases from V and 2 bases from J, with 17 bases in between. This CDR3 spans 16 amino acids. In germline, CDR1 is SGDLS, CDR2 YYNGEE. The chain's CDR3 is CASSEGIGQFQETQYF. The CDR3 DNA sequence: TGTGCCAGCAGCGAAGGGATTGGACAGTTTCAAGAGACCCAGTACTTC.

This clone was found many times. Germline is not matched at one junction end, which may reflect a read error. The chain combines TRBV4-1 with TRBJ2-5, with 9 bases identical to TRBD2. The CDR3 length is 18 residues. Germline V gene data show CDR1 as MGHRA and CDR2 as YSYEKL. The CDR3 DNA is TGCGCCAGCAGCCAAGATCATGGAGGGACTAGCAACCAGGAGACCCAGTACTTC. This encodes CASSQDHGGTSNQETQYF.

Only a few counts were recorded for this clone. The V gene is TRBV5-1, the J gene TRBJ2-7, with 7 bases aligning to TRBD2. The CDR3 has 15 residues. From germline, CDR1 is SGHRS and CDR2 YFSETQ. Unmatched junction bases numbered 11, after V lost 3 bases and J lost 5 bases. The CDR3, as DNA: TGCGCCAGCAGCTCTGGGACTATATCGGCCGACGAGCAGTACTTC. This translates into CASSSGTISADEQYF.

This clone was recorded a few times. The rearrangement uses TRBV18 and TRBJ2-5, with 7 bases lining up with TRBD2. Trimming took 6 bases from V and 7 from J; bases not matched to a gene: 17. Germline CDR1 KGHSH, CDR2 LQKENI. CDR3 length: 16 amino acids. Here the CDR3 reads CASSQTSQTREGTQYF. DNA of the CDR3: TGTGCCAGCTCTCAAACTTCCCAGACCAGGGAGGGGACCCAGTACTTC. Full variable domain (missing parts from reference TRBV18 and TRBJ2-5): NAGVMQNPRHLVRRRGQEARLRCSPMKGHSHVYWYRQLPEEGLKFMVYLQKENIIDESGMPKERFSAEFPKEGPSILRIQQVVRGDSAAYFCASSQTSQTREGTQYFGPGTRLLVL.

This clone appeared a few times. The CDR3 DNA is TGCGCCAGCAGCTCCCAGGGCGAGGGAGGCTATGGCTACACCTTC. The encoded protein is CASSSQGEGGYGYTF. This chain links TRBV5-1 with TRBJ1-2, with D possibly being TRBD1 (5 bases). CDR1 is SGHRS and CDR2 is YFSETQ in the germline V gene. Trimming removed 3 bases from V and 4 bases from J, with 16 bases in between. This CDR3 comprises 15 residues.

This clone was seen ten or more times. Here the CDR3 reads CASSTTSNTDTQYF. The CDR3 DNA follows: TGCGCCAGCAGCACGACTAGCAACACAGATACGCAGTATTTT. The rearrangement links TRBV5-1 to TRBJ2-3; 7 positions agree with TRBD2. V lost 4 bases and J lost 2; bases outside the gene matches: 4. The germline CDR1 and CDR2 sequences are SGHRS and YFSETQ. The CDR3 is made up of 14 amino acids.

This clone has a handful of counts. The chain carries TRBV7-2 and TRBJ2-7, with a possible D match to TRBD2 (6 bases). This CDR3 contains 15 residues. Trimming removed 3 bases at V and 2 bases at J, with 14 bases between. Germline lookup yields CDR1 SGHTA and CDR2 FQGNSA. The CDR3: CASSFPRTIAYEQYF. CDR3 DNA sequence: TGTGCCAGCAGCTTTCCCCGGACTATAGCCTACGAGCAGTACTTC.

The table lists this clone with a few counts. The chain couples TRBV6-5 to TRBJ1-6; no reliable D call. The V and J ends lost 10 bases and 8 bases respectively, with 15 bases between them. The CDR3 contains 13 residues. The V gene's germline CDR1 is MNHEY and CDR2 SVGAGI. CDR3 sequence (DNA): TGTGCCACCAGGTTCCGAATGGATTCACCCCTCCACTTT. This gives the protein CATRFRMDSPLHF.

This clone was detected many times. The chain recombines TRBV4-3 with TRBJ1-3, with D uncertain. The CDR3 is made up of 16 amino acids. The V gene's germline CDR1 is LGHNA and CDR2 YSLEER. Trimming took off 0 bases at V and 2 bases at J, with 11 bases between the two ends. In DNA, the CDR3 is TGCGCCAGCAGCCAAGATAGTGACTGGACTGGAAACACCATATATTTT. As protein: CASSQDSDWTGNTIYF.

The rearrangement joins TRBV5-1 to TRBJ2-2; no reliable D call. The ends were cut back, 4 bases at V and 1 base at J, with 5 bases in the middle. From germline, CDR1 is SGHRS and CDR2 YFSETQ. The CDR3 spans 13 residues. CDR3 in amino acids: CASSKENTGELFF. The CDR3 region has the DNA TGCGCCAGCAGCAAAGAGAACACCGGGGAGCTGTTTTTT.

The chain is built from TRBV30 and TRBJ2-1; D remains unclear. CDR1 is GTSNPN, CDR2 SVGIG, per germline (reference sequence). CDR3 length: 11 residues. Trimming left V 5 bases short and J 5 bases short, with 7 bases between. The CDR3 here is CAWSADNEQFF. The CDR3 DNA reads TGTGCCTGGTCGGCGGACAATGAGCAGTTCTTC.

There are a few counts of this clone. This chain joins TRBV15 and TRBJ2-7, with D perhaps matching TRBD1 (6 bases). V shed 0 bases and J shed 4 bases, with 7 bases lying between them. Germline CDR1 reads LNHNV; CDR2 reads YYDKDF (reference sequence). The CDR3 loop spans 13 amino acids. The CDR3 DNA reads TGTGCCACCAGCAGAGATGACAGGTACGAGCAGTACTTC. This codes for CATSRDDRYEQYF.

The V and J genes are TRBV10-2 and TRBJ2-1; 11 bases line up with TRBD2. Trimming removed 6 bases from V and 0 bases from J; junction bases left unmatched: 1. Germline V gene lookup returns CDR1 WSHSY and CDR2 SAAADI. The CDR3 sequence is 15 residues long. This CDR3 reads CASRLAGGSYNEQFF. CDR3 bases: TGCGCCAGCAGGCTAGCGGGGGGCTCCTACAATGAGCAGTTCTTC.

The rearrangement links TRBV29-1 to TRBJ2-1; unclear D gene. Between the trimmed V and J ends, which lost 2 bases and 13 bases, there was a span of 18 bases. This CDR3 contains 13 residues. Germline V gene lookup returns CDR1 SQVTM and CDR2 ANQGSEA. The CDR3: CSVEPKKDNLQFF. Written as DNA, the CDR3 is TGCAGCGTTGAACCTAAGAAAGACAACCTACAGTTCTTC.

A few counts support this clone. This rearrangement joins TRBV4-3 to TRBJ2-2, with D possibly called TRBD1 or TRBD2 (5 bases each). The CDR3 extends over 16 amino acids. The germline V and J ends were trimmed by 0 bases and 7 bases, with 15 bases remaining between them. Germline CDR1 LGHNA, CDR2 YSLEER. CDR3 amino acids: CASSQDPTGRGGELFF. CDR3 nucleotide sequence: TGCGCCAGCAGCCAAGACCCCACGGGGCGAGGCGGGGAGCTGTTTTTT.

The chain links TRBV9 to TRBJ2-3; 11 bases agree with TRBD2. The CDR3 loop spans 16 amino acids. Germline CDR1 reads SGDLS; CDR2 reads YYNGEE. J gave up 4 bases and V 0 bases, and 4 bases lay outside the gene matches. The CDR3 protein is CASSVGLAGIADTQYF. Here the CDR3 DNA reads TGTGCCAGCAGCGTAGGACTAGCGGGGATCGCAGATACGCAGTATTTT.